This TCR beta chain derives from a study of blood T cell repertoires in COVID-19 (dated by TCRdb to about 2020). Notes on the research overall: The collaborator samples originated in the United States, Italy and Spain and spanned the acute and convalescent phases of COVID-19. The material from the prospective study consisted of cDNA or gDNA derived from T cells, B-cell-depleted T cells, or PBMCs. Subjects who had been exposed to COVID-19, were actively infected with it, or had recovered from it provided the deeply sampled blood TCRbeta repertoires that made up the dataset. The repertoires were made available in a free public database intended to serve as a resource for research on the immune response to SARS-CoV-2. The samples were drawn from two sources: the first 160 participants of the ongoing ImmuneRACE study, and over 950 subjects contributed by 6 global collaborators. Nearly every sample came with metadata listing a de-identified subject ID, COVID-19 status, age in years and sex. Where available, HLA class I and class II types were obtained from metadata supplied by the sample provider rather than from assay-based typing.

Trimming takes 0 bases off V and 2 bases off J; junction bases not matched to a gene: 3. CDR1 and CDR2 were assigned from the germline V gene as MNHEY and SVGAGI. Spanning cysteine to phenylalanine, the CDR3 consists of 15 amino acids. Only CDR3 DNA is held: 45 bases, read in frame from base 1. Study-level results and caveats: The quantity of clinical and demographic metadata differed by source and by participant and was supplied without curation.

The immunoSEQ Assay, a bias-controlled multiplex PCR, was used to amplify TCRbeta CDR3 regions from genomic DNA. The study's processing was this. The number of nucleated cells in each sample was estimated by amplification of reference gene primers within the assay. To quantify the absolute abundance of each unique TCRbeta CDR3 rearrangement, sequence reads were collapsed and filtered. Productive Simpson clonality was computed per sample as the square root of Simpson's diversity index over productive rearrangements. The clones in this table, taken by TCRdb from immuneACCESS, are in-frame only. Not every clone is retained; where verified, under half of the shortfall comes from an unresolved V gene, and the cause of the rest is unknown. From that table come the V and J calls and clone size; the DNA was used to work out D and trimming. The sample table shows over 150,000 clones, and approximately 85% are seen once. The ten largest make up less than 10% of the sample.

At one collaborating source in Seattle, patients were enrolled during active infection and were followed longitudinally through the course of disease. Collaborating institutions collected whole blood in K2EDTA tubes following their own protocols. Collaborator samples were shipped for TCRbeta analysis as frozen whole blood, isolated PBMCs, or DNA extracted from either sample type. On this clone itself: No cognate antigen has been identified for it. Base quality data are lacking; no much larger clone is found one base away.

This receptor chain uses TRBV6-5 and TRBJ1-2, and TRBD1 aligns with 7 junction nucleotides. Sequencing was done on a sample of peripheral blood. This TCR was recovered from a woman aged 55 to 70 with COVID-19, enrolled during active disease. The CDR3 protein is CASSYSTGINYGYTF. The DNA sequence is TGTGCCAGCAGTTACTCGACAGGGATAAACTATGGCTACACCTTC.